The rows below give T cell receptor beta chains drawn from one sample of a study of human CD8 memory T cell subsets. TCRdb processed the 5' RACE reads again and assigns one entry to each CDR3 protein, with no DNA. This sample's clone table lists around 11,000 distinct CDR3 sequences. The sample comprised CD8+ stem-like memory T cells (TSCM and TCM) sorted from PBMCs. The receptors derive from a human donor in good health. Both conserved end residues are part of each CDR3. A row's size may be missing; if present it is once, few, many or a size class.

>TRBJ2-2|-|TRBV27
CASRRDRPNTGELFF
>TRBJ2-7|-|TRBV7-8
CASSLGGTNRAYEQYF
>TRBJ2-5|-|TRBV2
CASRDPLETQYF
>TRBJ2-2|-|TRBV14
CASSQNRGFTGELFF
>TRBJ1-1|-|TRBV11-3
CASSSTGLVTEAFF
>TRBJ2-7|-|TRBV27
CASSFSGGEEWDEQYF
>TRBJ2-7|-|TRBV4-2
CASSQEVGEGGYEQYF
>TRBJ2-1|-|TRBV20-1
CSARDLNYNEQFF
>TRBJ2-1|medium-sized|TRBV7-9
CASSHADRLDEQFF
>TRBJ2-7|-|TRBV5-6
CASSLAGNEQYF
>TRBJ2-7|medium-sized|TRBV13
CASSPRPKGYEQYF
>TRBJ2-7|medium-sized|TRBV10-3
CATSPGVYYEQYF
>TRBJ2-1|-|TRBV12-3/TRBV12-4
CASSLYRINEQFF
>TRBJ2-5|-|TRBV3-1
CASSPGGTTGETQYF
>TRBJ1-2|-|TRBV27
CASSLGTAYGYTF
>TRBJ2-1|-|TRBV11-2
CASSFYNEQFF
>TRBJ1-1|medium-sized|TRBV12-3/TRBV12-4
CASSLGGGSEAFF
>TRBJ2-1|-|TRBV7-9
CASSLARNEQFF
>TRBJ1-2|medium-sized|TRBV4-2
CASSQPPPSAGYTF
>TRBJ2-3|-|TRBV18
CASSPSGNTQYF
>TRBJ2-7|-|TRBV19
CASSIGNRDYEQYF
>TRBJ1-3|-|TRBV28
CASSLGTGLDGNTIYF
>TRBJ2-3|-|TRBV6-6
CASSYARTDTQYF
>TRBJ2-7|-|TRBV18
CASSPTLATGTSGIYEQYF
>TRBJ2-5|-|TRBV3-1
CASSQKWTGAGETQYF
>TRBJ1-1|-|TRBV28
CASSLPRGLTRNTEAFF
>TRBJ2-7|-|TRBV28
CASSFGGLTSSYEQYF
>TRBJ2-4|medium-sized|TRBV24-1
CATSDPDRGKQYF
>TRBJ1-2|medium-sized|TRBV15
CATSSTLGLDYGYTF
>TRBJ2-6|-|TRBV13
CATQRGTGLSGANVLTF
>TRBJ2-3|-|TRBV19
CASSIPLAGSTDTQYF
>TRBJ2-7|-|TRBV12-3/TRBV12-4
CASSPNFAYEQYF
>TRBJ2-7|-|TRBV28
CASSPDTSYEQYF